This T cell receptor (beta chain) was recovered during a study of OX40 agonist ivuxolimab in advanced cancers. For the study at large: The mean age was roughly 60 years, ranging from roughly 23 to 79, with around four fifths of participants male. Previous treatment with anti-PD-1, anti-PD-L1 or anti-CTLA-4 therapy was allowed; over 35% had received some.

For this clone: What it recognizes is unknown.

Notes on the study in general: At doses 0.1 to 3.0 mg/kg, CD4+ and CD8+ clones expanded. Averaging showed that CD8+ T cells had more expanded clones than CD4+ did.

Only in-frame clones appear in the TCRdb table, and some are missing; sequencing was by immunoSEQ multiplex PCR. The table records approximately 71,000 clones, roughly four fifths of them present only once. Per the germline V gene, CDR1 is SEHNR and CDR2 is FQNEAQ (reference sequence). Trimming left V 1 base short and J 0 bases short, with 10 bases between. The CDR3 has 16 residues. This clonotype was sampled from an adult with an advanced solid tumor such as melanoma, head and neck, liver or kidney cancer. Sequenced material: CD4+ or CD8+ T cells sorted from blood, taken in a trial of the OX40 agonist ivuxolimab. The chain has TRBV7-9 and TRBJ1-3; D might be TRBD1 (5 bases). As DNA, the CDR3 is TGTGCCAGCAGCTTAGGTAGACAGTCCTCTGGAAACACCATATATTTT. This sequence encodes CASSLGRQSSGNTIYF.